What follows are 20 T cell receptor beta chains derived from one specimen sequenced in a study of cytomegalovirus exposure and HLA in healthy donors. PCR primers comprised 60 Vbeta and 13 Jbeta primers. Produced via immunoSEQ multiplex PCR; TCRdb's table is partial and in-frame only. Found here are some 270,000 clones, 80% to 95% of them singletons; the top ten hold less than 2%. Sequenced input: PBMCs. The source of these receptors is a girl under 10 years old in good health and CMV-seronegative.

CDR3 protein: CASSLGLAGLDTQYF. As DNA, the CDR3 is TGTGCCAGCAGCTTAGGGCTAGCGGGATTGGATACGCAGTATTTT. The chain employs TRBV11-3 and TRBJ2-3; 9 bases align to TRBD2. The V gene's germline CDR1 is SGHNT and CDR2 YENEEA. This CDR3 region has 15 residues. The trim removed 1 base at V and 6 bases at J, leaving 5 bases unmatched.

The CDR3 DNA is TGTGCCACCAGCAGAGTAAAAGGGACAAGGCAAGACTACGAGCAGTACTTC. Protein: CATSRVKGTRQDYEQYF. The chain recombines TRBV15 with TRBJ2-7, with D possibly TRBD1 on 6 matching bases. Trimming removed 1 base at V and 3 bases at J, with 19 bases between. CDR1 and CDR2 (germline): LNHNV, YYDKDF (reference sequence). This CDR3 has 17 residues.

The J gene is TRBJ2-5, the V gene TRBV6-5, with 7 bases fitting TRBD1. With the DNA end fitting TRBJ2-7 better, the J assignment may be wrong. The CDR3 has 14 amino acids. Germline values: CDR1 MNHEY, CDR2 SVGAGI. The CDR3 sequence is CASSYSTGFYEQYF. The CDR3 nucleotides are TGTGCCAGCAGTTACTCGACAGGGTTCTACGAGCAGTACTTC.

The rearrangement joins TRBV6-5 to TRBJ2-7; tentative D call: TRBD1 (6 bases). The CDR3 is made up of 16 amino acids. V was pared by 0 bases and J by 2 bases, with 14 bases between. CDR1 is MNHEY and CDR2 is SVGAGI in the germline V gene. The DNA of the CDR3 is TGTGCCAGCAGTTACTCGCGCCTCAGGGGCACCTACGAGCAGTACTTC. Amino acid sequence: CASSYSRLRGTYEQYF.

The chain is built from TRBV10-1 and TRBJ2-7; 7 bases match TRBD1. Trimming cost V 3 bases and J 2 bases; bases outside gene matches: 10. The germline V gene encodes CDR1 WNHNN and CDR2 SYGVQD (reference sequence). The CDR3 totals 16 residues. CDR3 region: CASSDRDSATPYEQYF. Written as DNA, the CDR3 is TGCGCCAGCAGTGATCGGGACAGCGCGACCCCCTACGAGCAGTACTTC.

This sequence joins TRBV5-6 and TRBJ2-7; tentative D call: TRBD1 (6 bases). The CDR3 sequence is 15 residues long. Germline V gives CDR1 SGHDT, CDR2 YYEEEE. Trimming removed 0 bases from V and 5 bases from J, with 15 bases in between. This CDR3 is CASSLGQGLVNEQYF. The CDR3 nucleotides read TGTGCCAGCAGCTTGGGGCAGGGGTTGGTCAACGAGCAGTACTTC.

Here the CDR3 reads CASSASQSNTGELFF. The DNA for the CDR3 is TGTGCCAGCAGCGCAAGTCAGTCGAACACCGGGGAGCTGTTTTTT. The V and J genes are TRBV5-4 and TRBJ2-2; D gene ambiguous. V gave up 4 bases and J gave up 0 bases, with 10 bases separating them. The germline V gene encodes CDR1 SGHNT and CDR2 YYREEE (reference sequence). This CDR3 contains 15 residues.

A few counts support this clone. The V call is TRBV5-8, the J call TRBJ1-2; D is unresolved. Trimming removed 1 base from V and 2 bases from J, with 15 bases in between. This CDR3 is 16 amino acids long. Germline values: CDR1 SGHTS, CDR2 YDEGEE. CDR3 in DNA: TGTGCCAGCAGCTTGCGGAGGGCCCCCCCGAACTATGGCTACACCTTC. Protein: CASSLRRAPPNYGYTF.

This CDR3 reads CASSYSKITGEAFF. CDR3 nucleotides: TGTGCCAGCAGTTACTCAAAGATAACAGGGGAAGCTTTCTTT. The chain carries TRBV6-5 and TRBJ1-1, with a tentative D call TRBD1 (6 bases). Germline-derived CDR1 and CDR2 are MNHEY and SVGAGI. The CDR3 runs to 14 residues. V lost 0 bases, J lost 8 bases, and 13 bases lay in between.

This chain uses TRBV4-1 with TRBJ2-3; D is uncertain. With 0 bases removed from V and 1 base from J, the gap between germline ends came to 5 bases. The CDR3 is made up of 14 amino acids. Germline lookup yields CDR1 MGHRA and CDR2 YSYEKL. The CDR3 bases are TGCGCCAGCAGCCAAGACCCCGGCACAGATACGCAGTATTTT. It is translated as CASSQDPGTDTQYF.

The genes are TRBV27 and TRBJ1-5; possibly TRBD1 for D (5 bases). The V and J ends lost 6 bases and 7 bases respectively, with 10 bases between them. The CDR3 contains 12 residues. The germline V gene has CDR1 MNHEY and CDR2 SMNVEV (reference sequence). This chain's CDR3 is CASSSGLQPQHF. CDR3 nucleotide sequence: TGTGCCAGCAGCTCAGGGTTACAGCCCCAGCATTTT.

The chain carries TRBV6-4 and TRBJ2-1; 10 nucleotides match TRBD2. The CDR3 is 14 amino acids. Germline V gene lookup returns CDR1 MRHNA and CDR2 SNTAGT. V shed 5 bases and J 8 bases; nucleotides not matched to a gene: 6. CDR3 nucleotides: TGTGCCAGCAGTCCTAGCGGGAGTCCCCATGAGCAGTTCTTC. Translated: CASSPSGSPHEQFF.

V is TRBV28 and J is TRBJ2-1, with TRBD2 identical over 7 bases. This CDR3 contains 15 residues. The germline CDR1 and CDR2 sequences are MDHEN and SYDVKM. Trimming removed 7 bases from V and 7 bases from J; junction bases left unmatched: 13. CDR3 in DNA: TGTGCCAGCACCGTTTGGGAGGGGCTGAGGAATGAGCAGTTCTTC. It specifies CASTVWEGLRNEQFF.

The CDR3 reads CASRKGLYNEQFF. As DNA, the CDR3 is TGTGCCAGCAGGAAGGGACTCTACAATGAGCAGTTCTTC. J is TRBJ2-1 and V is TRBV6-1; D is perhaps TRBD2 (6 bases). Per the germline V gene, CDR1 is MNHNS and CDR2 is SASEGT. The length of the CDR3 is 13 residues. The V and J ends lost 6 bases and 3 bases respectively, with 9 bases between them.

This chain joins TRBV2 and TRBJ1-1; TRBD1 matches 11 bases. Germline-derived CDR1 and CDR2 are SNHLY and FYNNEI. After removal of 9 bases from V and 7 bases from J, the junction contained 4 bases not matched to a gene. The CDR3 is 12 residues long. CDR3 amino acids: CARPGTGGEAFF. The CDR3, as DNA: TGTGCCAGACCCGGGACAGGGGGTGAAGCTTTCTTT. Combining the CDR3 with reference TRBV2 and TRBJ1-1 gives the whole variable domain EPEVTQTPSHQVTQMGQEVILRCVPISNHLYFYWYRQILGQKVEFLVSFYNNEISEKSEIFDDQFSVERPDGSNFTLKIRSTKLEDSAMYFCARPGTGGEAFFGQGTRLTVV.

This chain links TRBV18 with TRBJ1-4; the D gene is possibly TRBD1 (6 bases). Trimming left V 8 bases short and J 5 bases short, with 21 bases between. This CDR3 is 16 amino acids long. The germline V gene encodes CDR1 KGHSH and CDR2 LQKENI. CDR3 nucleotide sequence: TGTGCCAGCCGCCTGGGGGGGGCCAGGCCGAATGAAAAACTGTTTTTT. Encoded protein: CASRLGGARPNEKLFF.

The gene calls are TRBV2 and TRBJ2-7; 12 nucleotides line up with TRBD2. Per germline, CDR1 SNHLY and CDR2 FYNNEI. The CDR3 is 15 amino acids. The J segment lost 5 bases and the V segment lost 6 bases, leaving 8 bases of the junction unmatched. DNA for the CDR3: TGTGCCAGCAGGGAGGTGCTAGCGGGAGGGGACGAGCAGTACTTC. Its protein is CASREVLAGGDEQYF.

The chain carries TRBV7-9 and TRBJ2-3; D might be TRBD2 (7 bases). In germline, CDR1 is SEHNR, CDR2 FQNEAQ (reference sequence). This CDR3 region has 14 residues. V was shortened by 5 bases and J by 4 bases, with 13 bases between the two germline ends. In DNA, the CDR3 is TGTGCCAGCAGCGGTAGGGGGGGGTCAGATACGCAGTATTTT. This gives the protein CASSGRGGSDTQYF.

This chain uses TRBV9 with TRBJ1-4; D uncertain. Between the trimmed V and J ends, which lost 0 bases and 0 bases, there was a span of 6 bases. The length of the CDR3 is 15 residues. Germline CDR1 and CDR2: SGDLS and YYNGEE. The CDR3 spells CASSVDSATNEKLFF. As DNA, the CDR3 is TGTGCCAGCAGCGTAGACTCTGCAACTAATGAAAAACTGTTTTTT.

Here the CDR3 reads CASSGAGTVEVQYF. The CDR3, as DNA: TGTGCCAGCAGTGGTGCCGGGACAGTCGAAGTTCAGTACTTC. The chain combines TRBV6-1 with TRBJ2-4; 7 bases agree with TRBD1. J was trimmed by 11 bases and V by 4 bases; bases with no gene match: 11. The CDR3 totals 14 residues. Germline V gene lookup returns CDR1 MNHNS and CDR2 SASEGT.